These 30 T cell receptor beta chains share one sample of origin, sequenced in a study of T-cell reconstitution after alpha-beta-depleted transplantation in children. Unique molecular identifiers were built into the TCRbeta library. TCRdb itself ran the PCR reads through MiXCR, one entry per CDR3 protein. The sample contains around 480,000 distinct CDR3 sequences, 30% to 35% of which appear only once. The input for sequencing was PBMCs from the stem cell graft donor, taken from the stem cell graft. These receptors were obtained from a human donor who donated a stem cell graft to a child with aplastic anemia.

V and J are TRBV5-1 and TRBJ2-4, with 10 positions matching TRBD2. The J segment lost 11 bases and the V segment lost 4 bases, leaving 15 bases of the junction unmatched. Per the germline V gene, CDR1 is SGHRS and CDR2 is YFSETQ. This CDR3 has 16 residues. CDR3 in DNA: TGCGCCAGCAGCCGACGTGAAGCGGGAGGGCCGGGGGTTCAGTACTTC. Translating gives CASSRREAGGPGVQYF.

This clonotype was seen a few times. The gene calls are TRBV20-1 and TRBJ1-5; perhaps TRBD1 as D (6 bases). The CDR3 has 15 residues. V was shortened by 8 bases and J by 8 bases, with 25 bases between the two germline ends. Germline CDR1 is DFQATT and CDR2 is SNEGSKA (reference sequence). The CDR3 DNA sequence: TGCAGTCCTCTAGGGGGAGCTAGGGGAAGTAAGCCCCAGCATTTT. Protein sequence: CSPLGGARGSKPQHF.

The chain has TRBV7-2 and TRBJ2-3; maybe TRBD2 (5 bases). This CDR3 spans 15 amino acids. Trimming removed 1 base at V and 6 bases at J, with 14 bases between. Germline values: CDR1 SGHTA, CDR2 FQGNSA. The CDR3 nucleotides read TGTGCCAGCAGCTTAGTCGGGATTGGTGGGGATACGCAGTATTTT. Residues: CASSLVGIGGDTQYF.

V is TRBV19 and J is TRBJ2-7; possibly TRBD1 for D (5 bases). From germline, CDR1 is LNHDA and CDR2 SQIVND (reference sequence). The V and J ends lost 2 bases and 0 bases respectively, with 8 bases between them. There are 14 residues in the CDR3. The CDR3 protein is CASSIWGSSYEQYF. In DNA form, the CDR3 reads TGTGCCAGTAGTATATGGGGCAGCTCCTACGAGCAGTACTTC. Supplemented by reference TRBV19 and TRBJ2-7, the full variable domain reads DGGITQSPKYLFRKEGQNVTLSCEQNLNHDAMYWYRQDPGQGLRLIYYSQIVNDFQKGDIAEGYSVSREKKESFPLTVTSAQKNPTAFYLCASSIWGSSYEQYFGPGTRLTVT.

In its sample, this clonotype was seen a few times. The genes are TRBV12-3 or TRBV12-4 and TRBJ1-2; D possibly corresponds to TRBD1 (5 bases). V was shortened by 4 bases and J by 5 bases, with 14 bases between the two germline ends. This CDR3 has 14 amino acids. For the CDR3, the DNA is TGTGCCAGCAGTTCAGGGAGTGCAGGATATGGCTACACCTTC. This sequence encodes CASSSGSAGYGYTF.

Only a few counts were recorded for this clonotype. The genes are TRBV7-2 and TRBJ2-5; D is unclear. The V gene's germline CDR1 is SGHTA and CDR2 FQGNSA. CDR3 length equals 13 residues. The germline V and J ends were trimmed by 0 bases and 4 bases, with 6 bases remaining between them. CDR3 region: CASSLARRETQYF. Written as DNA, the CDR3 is TGTGCCAGCAGCTTAGCGAGGAGAGAGACCCAGTACTTC.

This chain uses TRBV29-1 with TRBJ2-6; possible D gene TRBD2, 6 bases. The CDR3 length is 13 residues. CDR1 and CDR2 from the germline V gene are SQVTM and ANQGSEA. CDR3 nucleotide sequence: TGCAGTGCGGGGAACTCTGGGGCCAACGTCCTGACTTTC. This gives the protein CSAGNSGANVLTF.

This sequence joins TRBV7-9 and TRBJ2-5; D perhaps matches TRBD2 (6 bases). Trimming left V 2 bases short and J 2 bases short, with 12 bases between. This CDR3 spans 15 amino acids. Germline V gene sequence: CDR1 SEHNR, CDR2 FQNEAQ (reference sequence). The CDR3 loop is CASSLSLALQETQYF. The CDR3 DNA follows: TGTGCCAGCAGCTTATCCCTAGCGTTACAAGAGACCCAGTACTTC. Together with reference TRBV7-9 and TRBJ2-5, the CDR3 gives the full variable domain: DTGVSQNPRHKITKRGQNVTFRCDPISEHNRLYWYRQTLGQGPEFLTYFQNEAQLEKSRLLSDRFSAERPKGSFSTLEIQRTEQGDSAMYLCASSLSLALQETQYFGPGTRLLVL.

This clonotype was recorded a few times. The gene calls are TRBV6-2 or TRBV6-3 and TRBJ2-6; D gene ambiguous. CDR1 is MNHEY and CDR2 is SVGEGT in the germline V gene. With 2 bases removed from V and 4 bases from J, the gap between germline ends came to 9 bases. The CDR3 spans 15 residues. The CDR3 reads CASSYTGPGANVLTF. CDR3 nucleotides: TGTGCCAGCAGTTACACCGGGCCCGGGGCCAACGTCCTGACTTTC.

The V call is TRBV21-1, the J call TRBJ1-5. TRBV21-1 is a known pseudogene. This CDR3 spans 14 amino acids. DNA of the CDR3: TGTGCCAGCAGCAGTGGAGGCAGGAATCAGCCCCAGCATTTT. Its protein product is CASSSGGRNQPQHF.

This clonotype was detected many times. For the CDR3, the DNA is TGTGCCAGCAGGTTTAGGTGGGAGGGCCCCTTGGAGCAGTTCTTC. Translating gives CASRFRWEGPLEQFF. V is TRBV6-1 and J is TRBJ2-1; 7 bases are a match to TRBD2. There are 15 residues in the CDR3. The ends lost 6 bases at V and 10 bases at J; junction bases unmatched: 15. The germline V gene encodes CDR1 MNHNS and CDR2 SASEGT.

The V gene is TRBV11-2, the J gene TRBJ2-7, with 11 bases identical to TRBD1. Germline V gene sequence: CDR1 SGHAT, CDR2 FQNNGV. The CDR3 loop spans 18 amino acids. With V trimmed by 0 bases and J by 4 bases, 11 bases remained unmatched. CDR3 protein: CASSLEANRDRGAYEQYF. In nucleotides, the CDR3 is TGTGCCAGCAGCTTAGAAGCGAACCGGGACAGGGGGGCGTACGAGCAGTACTTC.

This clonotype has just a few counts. In nucleotides, the CDR3 is TGTGCCAGCTCACCACCGGTGCAGGGAATCCCTGAAGCTTTCTTT. This gives the protein CASSPPVQGIPEAFF. The chain couples TRBV18 to TRBJ1-1, with D maybe TRBD1 (5 bases). The CDR3 length is 15 residues. The V and J ends lost 0 bases and 6 bases respectively, with 14 bases between them. Germline V gene data show CDR1 as KGHSH and CDR2 as LQKENI.

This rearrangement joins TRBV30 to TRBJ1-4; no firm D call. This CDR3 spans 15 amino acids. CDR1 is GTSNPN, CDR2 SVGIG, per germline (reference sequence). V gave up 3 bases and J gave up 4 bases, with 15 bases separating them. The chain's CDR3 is CAWRDGPLGNEKLFF. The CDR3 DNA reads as TGTGCCTGGAGAGACGGGCCCCTCGGTAATGAAAAACTGTTTTTT.

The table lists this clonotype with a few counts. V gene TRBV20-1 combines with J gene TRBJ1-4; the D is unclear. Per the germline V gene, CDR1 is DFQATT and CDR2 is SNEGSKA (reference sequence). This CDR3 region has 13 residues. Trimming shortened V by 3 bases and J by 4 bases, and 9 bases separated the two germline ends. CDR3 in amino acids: CSASSRNNEKLFF. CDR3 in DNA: TGCAGTGCTAGTAGCAGGAATAATGAAAAACTGTTTTTT.

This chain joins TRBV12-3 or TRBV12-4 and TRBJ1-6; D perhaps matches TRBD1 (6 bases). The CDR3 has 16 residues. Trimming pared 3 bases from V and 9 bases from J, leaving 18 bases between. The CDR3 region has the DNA TGTGCCAGCAGTTTCTCGGGGGGCCAAGGTCTTTCACCCCTCCACTTT. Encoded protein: CASSFSGGQGLSPLHF.

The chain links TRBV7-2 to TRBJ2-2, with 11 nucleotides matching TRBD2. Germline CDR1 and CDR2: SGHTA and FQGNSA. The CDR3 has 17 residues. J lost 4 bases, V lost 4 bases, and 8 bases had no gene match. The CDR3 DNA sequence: TGTGCCAGCAGCTCCCCGGCGGGACTAGCGGTCACCGGGGAGCTGTTTTTT. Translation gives CASSSPAGLAVTGELFF.

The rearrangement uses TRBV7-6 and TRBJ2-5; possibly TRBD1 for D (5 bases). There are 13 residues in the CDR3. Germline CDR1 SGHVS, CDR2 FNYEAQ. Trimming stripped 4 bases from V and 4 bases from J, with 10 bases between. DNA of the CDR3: TGTGCCAGCAGCTCGACAGTCCTAGAGACCCAGTACTTC. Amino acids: CASSSTVLETQYF.

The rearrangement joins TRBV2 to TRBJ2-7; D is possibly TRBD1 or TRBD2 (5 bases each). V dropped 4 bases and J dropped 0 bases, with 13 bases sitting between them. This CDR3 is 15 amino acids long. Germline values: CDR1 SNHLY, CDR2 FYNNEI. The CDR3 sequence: CASSGDLRSSYEQYF. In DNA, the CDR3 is TGTGCCAGCAGTGGGGACCTCCGTAGCTCCTACGAGCAGTACTTC. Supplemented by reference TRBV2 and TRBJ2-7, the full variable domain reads EPEVTQTPSHQVTQMGQEVILRCVPISNHLYFYWYRQILGQKVEFLVSFYNNEISEKSEIFDDQFSVERPDGSNFTLKIRSTKLEDSAMYFCASSGDLRSSYEQYFGPGTRLTVT.

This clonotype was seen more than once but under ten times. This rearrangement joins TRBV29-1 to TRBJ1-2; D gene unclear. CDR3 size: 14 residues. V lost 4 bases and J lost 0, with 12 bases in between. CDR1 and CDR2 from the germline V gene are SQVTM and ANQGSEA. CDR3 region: CSVGAGPANYGYTF. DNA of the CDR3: TGCAGCGTTGGCGCCGGGCCAGCTAACTATGGCTACACCTTC.

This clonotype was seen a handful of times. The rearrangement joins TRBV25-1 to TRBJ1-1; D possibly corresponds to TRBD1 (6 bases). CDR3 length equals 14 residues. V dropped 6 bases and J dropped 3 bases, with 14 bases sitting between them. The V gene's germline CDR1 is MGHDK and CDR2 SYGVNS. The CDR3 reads CASSRGPRDTEAFF. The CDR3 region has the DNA TGTGCCAGCAGCCGGGGGCCGAGGGACACTGAAGCTTTCTTT.

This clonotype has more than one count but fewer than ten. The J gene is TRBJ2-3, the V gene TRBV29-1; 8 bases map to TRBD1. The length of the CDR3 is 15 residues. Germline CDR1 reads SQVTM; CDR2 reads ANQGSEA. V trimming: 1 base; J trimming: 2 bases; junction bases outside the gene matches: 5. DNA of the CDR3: TGCAGCGTTGAAGGCAGGGGGCTGGTCACAGATACGCAGTATTTT. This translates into CSVEGRGLVTDTQYF.

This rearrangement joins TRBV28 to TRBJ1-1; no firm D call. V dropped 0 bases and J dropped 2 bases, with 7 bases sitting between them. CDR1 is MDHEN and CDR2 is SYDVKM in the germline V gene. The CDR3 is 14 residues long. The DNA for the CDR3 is TGTGCCAGCAGTTTATGGACGGAAAACACTGAAGCTTTCTTT. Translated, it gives CASSLWTENTEAFF.

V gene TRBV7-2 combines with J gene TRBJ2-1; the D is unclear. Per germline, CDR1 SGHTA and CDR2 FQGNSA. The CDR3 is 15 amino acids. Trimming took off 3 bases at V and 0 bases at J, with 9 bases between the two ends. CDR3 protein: CASSFSKSSYNEQFF. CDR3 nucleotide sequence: TGTGCCAGCAGCTTTTCCAAAAGCTCCTACAATGAGCAGTTCTTC.

DNA of the CDR3: TGTGCCAGCTCACCATCCATTCAGGGTATAGGTACTGAAGCTTTCTTT. Encoded protein: CASSPSIQGIGTEAFF. The chain joins TRBV18 to TRBJ1-1; D might be TRBD1 (5 bases). Germline lookup yields CDR1 KGHSH and CDR2 LQKENI. Trimming took off 2 bases at V and 5 bases at J, with 18 bases between the two ends. CDR3 length equals 16 residues.

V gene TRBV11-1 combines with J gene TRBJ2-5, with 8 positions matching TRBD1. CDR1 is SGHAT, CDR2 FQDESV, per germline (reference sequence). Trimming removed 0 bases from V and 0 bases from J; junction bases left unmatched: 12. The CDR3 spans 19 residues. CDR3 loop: CASSLAVGPGQANQETQYF. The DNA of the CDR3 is TGTGCCAGCAGCTTAGCCGTAGGGCCGGGACAGGCGAACCAAGAGACCCAGTACTTC.

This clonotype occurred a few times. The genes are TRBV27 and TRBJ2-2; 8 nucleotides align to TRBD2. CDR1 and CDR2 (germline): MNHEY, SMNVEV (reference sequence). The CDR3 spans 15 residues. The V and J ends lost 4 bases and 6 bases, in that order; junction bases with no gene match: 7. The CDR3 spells CASSSSSGSSGELFF. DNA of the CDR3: TGTGCCAGCAGTTCATCCAGCGGGAGTTCCGGGGAGCTGTTTTTT.

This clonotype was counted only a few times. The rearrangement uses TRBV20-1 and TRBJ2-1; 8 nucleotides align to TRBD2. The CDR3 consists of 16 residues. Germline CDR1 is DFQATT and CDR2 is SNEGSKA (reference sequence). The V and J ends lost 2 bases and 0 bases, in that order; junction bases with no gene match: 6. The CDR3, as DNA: TGCAGTGCTAGACGGGACGGGAGGGCCTCCTACAATGAGCAGTTCTTC. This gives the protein CSARRDGRASYNEQFF.

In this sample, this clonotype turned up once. The DNA of the CDR3 is TGTGCCTGGAGTGCACGCGGGGGGGAGGGCATTCAGTACTTC. Protein product: CAWSARGGEGIQYF. The V gene is TRBV30, the J gene TRBJ2-4; 9 bases line up with TRBD2. The CDR3 has 14 amino acids. The V gene end was trimmed by 1 base and the J gene end by 9 bases; junction bases not matched to a gene: 7. Germline V gene data show CDR1 as GTSNPN and CDR2 as SVGIG (reference sequence).

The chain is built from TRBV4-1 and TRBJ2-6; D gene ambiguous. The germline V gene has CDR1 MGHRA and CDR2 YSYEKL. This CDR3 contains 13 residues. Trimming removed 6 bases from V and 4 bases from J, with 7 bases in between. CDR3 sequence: CASSDVGANVLTF. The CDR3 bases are TGCGCCAGCAGTGACGTGGGGGCCAACGTCCTGACTTTC.